Sequencing of this T cell receptor beta chain was carried out in a study of blood T cell repertoires in COVID-19. Study-wide background: The United States, Italy and Spain provided the acute and convalescent COVID-19 samples. Nucleic acid was either cDNA or gDNA, and it came from T cells, B-cell-depleted T cells, or PBMCs.

In the study's own analysis: The assay estimated nucleated cells by amplifying reference gene primers. TCRdb's table, derived via immunoSEQ multiplex PCR, lists solely in-frame clones and lacks some. For V, J and clone size, that table is used; D and trimming come from the DNA. The sample contains over 150,000 clones, nearly 80% of which appear only once. What was sequenced was peripheral blood. The clonotype originates from a man at least 80 years old with acute or convalescent COVID-19.

The CDR3 nucleotides read TGCGCCAGCAGCGAACAGGGTCCTGAAAAACTGTTTTTT. Its translation is CASSEQGPEKLFF. The chain couples TRBV5-1 to TRBJ1-4, with D maybe TRBD1 (6 bases). This CDR3 spans 13 amino acids. Trimming left V 4 bases short and J 7 bases short, with 11 bases between. Germline V CDR1 and CDR2: SGHRS, YFSETQ.